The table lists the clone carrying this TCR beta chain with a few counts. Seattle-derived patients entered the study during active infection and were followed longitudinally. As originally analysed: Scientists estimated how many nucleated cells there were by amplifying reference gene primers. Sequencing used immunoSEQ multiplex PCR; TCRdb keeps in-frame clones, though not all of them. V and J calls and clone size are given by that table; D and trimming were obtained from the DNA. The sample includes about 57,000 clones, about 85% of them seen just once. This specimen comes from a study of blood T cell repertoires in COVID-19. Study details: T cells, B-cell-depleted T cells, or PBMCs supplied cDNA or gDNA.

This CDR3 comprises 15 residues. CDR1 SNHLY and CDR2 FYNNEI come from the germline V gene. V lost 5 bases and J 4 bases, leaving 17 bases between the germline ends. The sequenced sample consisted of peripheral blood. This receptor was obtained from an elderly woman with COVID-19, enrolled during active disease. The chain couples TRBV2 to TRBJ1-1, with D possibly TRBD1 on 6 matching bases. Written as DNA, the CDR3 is TGTGCCAGCAGTCGGGAGGGGGGTTGGGGCACTGAAGCTTTCTTT. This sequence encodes CASSREGGWGTEAFF. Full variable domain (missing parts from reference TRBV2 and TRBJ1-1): EPEVTQTPSHQVTQMGQEVILRCVPISNHLYFYWYRQILGQKVEFLVSFYNNEISEKSEIFDDQFSVERPDGSNFTLKIRSTKLEDSAMYFCASSREGGWGTEAFFGQGTRLTVV.